This entry lists 19 T cell receptor beta chains sequenced from one sample in a study of shared clonotypes between healthy human individuals. The assay was immunoSEQ multiplex PCR, and TCRdb's table has in-frame clones only and misses some. The sample yields a few million clones, over 85% seen once. Material for sequencing was naive CD4+ T cells sorted from blood. Subset described: CD45RA+ positively selected. The receptors stem from a man between 18 and 29 years old in good health.

This chain links TRBV11-3 with TRBJ2-1; 9 bases agree with TRBD2. The CDR3 extends over 16 amino acids. CDR1 is SGHNT, CDR2 YENEEA, per germline. With 5 bases clipped from V and 10 bases from J, the junction kept 15 bases outside the gene matches. In DNA form, the CDR3 reads TGTGCCAGCAGCCCCCCGGGATTAGCGGGAGTGCGGGAGCAGTTCTTC. It yields the protein CASSPPGLAGVREQFF.

J is TRBJ1-2 and V is TRBV6-1; TRBD1 might be the D (5 bases). Trimming stripped 2 bases from V and 6 bases from J, with 7 bases between. The germline V gene has CDR1 MNHNS and CDR2 SASEGT. CDR3 length equals 12 residues. The CDR3 DNA reads as TGTGCCAGCAGTGAACAGGGCGATGGCTACACCTTC. This translates into CASSEQGDGYTF.

This chain joins TRBV7-6 and TRBJ1-4; D gene uncertain. V lost 5 bases to trimming and J lost 6 bases, with 19 bases between them. CDR1 and CDR2 (germline): SGHVS, FNYEAQ. The CDR3 runs to 16 residues. CDR3 sequence reads: CASSPRGTRRDEKLFF. CDR3 DNA: TGTGCCAGCAGCCCCCGAGGTACTAGGAGGGATGAAAAACTGTTTTTT.

Only one count was recorded for this clone. Here the CDR3 DNA reads TGTGCCAGCAGTTCCTCAGGGAATGGTTCACCCCTCCACTTT. Residues: CASSSSGNGSPLHF. The J gene is TRBJ1-6, the V gene TRBV28; a possible D gene is TRBD1 (5 bases). Germline CDR1 and CDR2: MDHEN and SYDVKM. The CDR3 loop spans 14 amino acids. V shed 4 bases and J shed 9 bases, with 13 bases lying between them.

The gene calls are TRBV28 and TRBJ2-7; TRBD1 aligns across 10 bases. Germline trimming cut 2 bases from V and 5 bases from J; bases unmatched to any gene: 3. Germline V gene sequence: CDR1 MDHEN, CDR2 SYDVKM. This CDR3 comprises 14 residues. Here the CDR3 DNA reads TGTGCCAGCAGTTTAAGGACAGGGGGTCACGAGCAGTACTTC. Amino acids: CASSLRTGGHEQYF. Combining the CDR3 with reference TRBV28 and TRBJ2-7 gives the whole variable domain DVKVTQSSRYLVKRTGEKVFLECVQDMDHENMFWYRQDPGLGLRLIYFSYDVKMKEKGDIPEGYSVSREKKERFSLILESASTNQTSMYLCASSLRTGGHEQYFGPGTRLTVT.

The rearrangement links TRBV5-4 to TRBJ2-3, with 7 bases lining up with TRBD2. The V gene end was trimmed by 4 bases and the J gene end by 3 bases; junction bases not matched to a gene: 5. This CDR3 is built from 14 residues. Germline loops: CDR1 SGHNT, CDR2 YYREEE (reference sequence). CDR3 DNA: TGTGCCAGCAGCCCGGGGGGATGGACAGATACGCAGTATTTT. Amino acid sequence: CASSPGGWTDTQYF. The whole variable domain, filled in from reference TRBV5-4 and TRBJ2-3, reads ETGVTQSPTHLIKTRGQQVTLRCSSQSGHNTVSWYQQALGQGPQFIFQYYREEENGRGNFPPRFSGLQFPNYSSELNVNALELDDSALYLCASSPGGWTDTQYFGPGTRLTVL.

The chain uses TRBV29-1 and TRBJ2-7, with 8 bases matching TRBD1. Trimming cost V 3 bases and J 5 bases; bases outside gene matches: 9. CDR3 length equals 14 residues. Germline values: CDR1 SQVTM, CDR2 ANQGSEA. The CDR3 DNA is TGCAGCGTTGACCTAGGACAGGGCGCCGACGAGCAGTACTTC. Translation: CSVDLGQGADEQYF.

The chain recombines TRBV6-5 with TRBJ2-7, with 7 bases fitting TRBD1. With 10 bases clipped from V and 6 bases from J, the junction kept 15 bases outside the gene matches. CDR1 is MNHEY and CDR2 is SVGAGI in the germline V gene. CDR3 size: 14 residues. CDR3 region: CATKTGSESSEQYF. In nucleotides, the CDR3 is TGTGCCACCAAGACAGGGTCTGAGTCTTCCGAGCAGTACTTC.

V usage is TRBV10-1 and J usage is TRBJ2-7, with 11 positions matching TRBD2. Trimming at V came to 0 bases and at J to 2 bases, leaving 0 bases not matched to a gene. The V gene's germline CDR1 is WNHNN and CDR2 SYGVQD (reference sequence). The CDR3 has 15 residues. The CDR3 DNA sequence: TGCGCCAGCAGTGAGTCGACTAGCGGGGCCTACGAGCAGTACTTC. It is translated as CASSESTSGAYEQYF.

CDR3 in amino acids: CASSQTSGSYNEQFF. In DNA, the CDR3 is TGTGCCAGCAGCCAGACTAGCGGCTCCTACAATGAGCAGTTCTTC. The rearrangement joins TRBV7-9 to TRBJ2-1; 9 nucleotides line up with TRBD2. There are 15 residues in the CDR3. Looked up from germline, CDR1 is SEHNR and CDR2 is FQNEAQ (reference sequence). The V gene end was trimmed by 5 bases and the J gene end by 0 bases; junction bases not matched to a gene: 2.

The chain carries TRBV4-1 and TRBJ2-4; possible D gene TRBD2, 6 bases. V lost 2 bases and J 0 bases, leaving 17 bases between the germline ends. CDR3 length equals 18 residues. The germline CDR1 and CDR2 sequences are MGHRA and YSYEKL. The CDR3 DNA follows: TGCGCCAGCAGCCAACCTAGGGAGGCCCTCCTAGCCAAAAACATTCAGTACTTC. It specifies CASSQPREALLAKNIQYF.

The V call is TRBV6-5, the J call TRBJ2-7, with a possible D match to TRBD2 (6 bases). The CDR3 length is 13 residues. Trimming removed 4 bases at V and 2 bases at J, with 9 bases between. Per the germline V gene, CDR1 is MNHEY and CDR2 is SVGAGI. CDR3 sequence (DNA): TGTGCCAGCAGTTGGGACTGGCCCTACGAGCAGTACTTC. This codes for CASSWDWPYEQYF.

The chain recombines TRBV5-1 with TRBJ2-1; a weak D match, TRBD1 (5 bases). The CDR3 is 17 residues long. The germline gives CDR1 SGHRS, CDR2 YFSETQ. V was cut by 1 base and J by 4 bases, with 18 bases left in between. In DNA form, the CDR3 reads TGCGCCAGCAGCTTGTTTTCGGCAGGGCAAGTTTACAATGAGCAGTTCTTC. This codes for CASSLFSAGQVYNEQFF.

The chain links TRBV10-3 to TRBJ2-5; 11 bases match TRBD2. J lost 5 bases, V lost 2 bases, and 7 bases had no gene match. CDR3 length: 16 amino acids. Per germline, CDR1 ENHRY and CDR2 SYGVKD. CDR3 coding DNA: TGTGCCATCAGTGAGACTAGCGGGGGCCTAAGCGAGACCCAGTACTTC. Its protein is CAISETSGGLSETQYF.

V gene TRBV5-1 combines with J gene TRBJ2-2; D gene unclear. The CDR3 loop spans 13 amino acids. Trimming cost V 2 bases and J 7 bases, with 9 bases left between them. Germline-derived CDR1 and CDR2 are SGHRS and YFSETQ. DNA of the CDR3: TGCGCCAGCAGCTTAGCCTCGGTCGGGGAGCTGTTTTTT. It translates to CASSLASVGELFF.

The chain combines TRBV18 with TRBJ2-2; D gene unclear. V was cut by 0 bases and J by 1 base, with 6 bases left in between. Germline V gene data show CDR1 as KGHSH and CDR2 as LQKENI. The CDR3 contains 15 residues. This CDR3 reads CASSPPLGNTGELFF. The DNA for the CDR3 is TGTGCCAGCTCACCACCCTTGGGGAACACCGGGGAGCTGTTTTTT. The entire variable domain, with the rest obtained from reference TRBV18 and TRBJ2-2, is as follows: NAGVMQNPRHLVRRRGQEARLRCSPMKGHSHVYWYRQLPEEGLKFMVYLQKENIIDESGMPKERFSAEFPKEGPSILRIQQVVRGDSAAYFCASSPPLGNTGELFFGEGSRLTVL.

This clone appeared once. The CDR3 region has the DNA TGCAGGGCGGAGGGGGCGGCTGGCTACACCTTC. It encodes CRAEGAAGYTF. V is TRBV20-1 and J is TRBJ1-2, with 7 bases fitting TRBD1. Looked up from germline, CDR1 is DFQATT and CDR2 is SNEGSKA (reference sequence). The CDR3 is 11 residues long.

Points on this clone: Distinct nucleotide sequences in the sample also encode this CDR3. This sequence joins TRBV2 and TRBJ2-5, with D possibly matching TRBD1 (5 bases). There are 13 residues in the CDR3. Germline assignment: CDR1 SNHLY and CDR2 FYNNEI. V was shortened by 3 bases and J by 2 bases, with 7 bases between the two germline ends. The CDR3 nucleotides are TGTGCCAGCAGTGAGCAGGGTCAAGAGACCCAGTACTTC. This gives the protein CASSEQGQETQYF.

This chain links TRBV5-4 with TRBJ2-3; D is unresolved. V was cut by 4 bases and J by 4 bases, with 10 bases left in between. CDR3 length: 13 residues. The V gene's germline CDR1 is SGHNT and CDR2 YYREEE (reference sequence). The CDR3 region has the DNA TGTGCCAGCAGCCCCACTGGATCAGATACGCAGTATTTT. This translates into CASSPTGSDTQYF.